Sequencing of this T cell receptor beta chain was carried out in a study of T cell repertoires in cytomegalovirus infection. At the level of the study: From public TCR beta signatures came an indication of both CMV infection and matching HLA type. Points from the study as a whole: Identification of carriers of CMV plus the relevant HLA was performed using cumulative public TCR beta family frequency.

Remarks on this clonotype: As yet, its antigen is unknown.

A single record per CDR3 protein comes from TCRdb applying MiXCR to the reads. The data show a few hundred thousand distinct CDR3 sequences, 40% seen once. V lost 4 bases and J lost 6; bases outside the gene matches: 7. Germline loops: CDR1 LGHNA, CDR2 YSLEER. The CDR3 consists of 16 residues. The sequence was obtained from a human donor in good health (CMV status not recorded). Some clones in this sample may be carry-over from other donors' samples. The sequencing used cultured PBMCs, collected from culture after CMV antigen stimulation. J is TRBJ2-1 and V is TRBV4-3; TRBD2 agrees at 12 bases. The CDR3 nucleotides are TGCGCCAGCAGCCGGACTAGCGGGGCCCCTATCAATGAGCAGTTCTTC. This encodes CASSRTSGAPINEQFF.